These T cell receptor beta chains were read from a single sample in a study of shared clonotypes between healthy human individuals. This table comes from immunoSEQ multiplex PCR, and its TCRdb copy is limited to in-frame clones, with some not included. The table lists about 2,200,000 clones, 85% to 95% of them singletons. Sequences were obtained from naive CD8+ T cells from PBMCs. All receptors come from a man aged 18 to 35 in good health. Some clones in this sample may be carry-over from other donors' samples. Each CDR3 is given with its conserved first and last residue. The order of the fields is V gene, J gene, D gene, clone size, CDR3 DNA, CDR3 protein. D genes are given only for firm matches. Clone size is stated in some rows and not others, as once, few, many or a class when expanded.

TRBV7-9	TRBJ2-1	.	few	TGTGCCAGCAGCTCCCCATTGGGAGATGAGCAGTTCTTC	CASSSPLGDEQFF
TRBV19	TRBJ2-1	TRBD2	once	TGTGCCAGTAGTATAGACCCTAGCGGGAGAATCGGTGAGCAGTTCTTC	CASSIDPSGRIGEQFF
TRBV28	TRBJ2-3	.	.	TGTGCCAGCAGTTTATTCTATAGGGGCACAGATACGCAGTATTTT	CASSLFYRGTDTQYF
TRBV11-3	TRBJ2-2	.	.	TGTGCCGGCAGCACAGGAAGAGCCGGGGAGCTGTTTTTT	CAGSTGRAGELFF
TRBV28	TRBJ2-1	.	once	TGTGCCAGCAGTTTTCTCCTCGGGAGCCCGAATGAGCAGTTCTTC	CASSFLLGSPNEQFF
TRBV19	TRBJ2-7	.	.	TGTGCCAGTAGTATGGGATCAGGGATCGAGCAGTACTTC	CASSMGSGIEQYF
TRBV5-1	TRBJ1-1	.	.	TGCGCCAGCGGTGAGGGTGCGGGCACTGAAGCTTTCTTT	CASGEGAGTEAFF
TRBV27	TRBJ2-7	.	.	TGTGCCAGCAGTTTATCCCGTTGGCAGGGCTACGAGCAGTACTTC	CASSLSRWQGYEQYF
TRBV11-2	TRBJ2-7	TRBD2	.	TGTGCCAGCAGCTTGGTGAGCGGGAGAGTCCTCTCCTACGAGCAGTACTTC	CASSLVSGRVLSYEQYF
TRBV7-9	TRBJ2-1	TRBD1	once	TGTGCCAGCAGCCTCCGGGACAGCGTCTACAATGAGCAGTTCTTC	CASSLRDSVYNEQFF
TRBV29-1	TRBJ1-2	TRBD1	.	TGCAGCGTGCGGACAGGGGGGCCATTCTATGGCTACACCTTC	CSVRTGGPFYGYTF
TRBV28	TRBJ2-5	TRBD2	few	TGTGCCAGCAGTTTAAGACTAGCGGGAGTAGGGCAAGAGACCCAGTACTTC	CASSLRLAGVGQETQYF
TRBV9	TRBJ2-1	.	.	TGTGCCAGCAGCGCTACTGGTGAGCAGTTCTTC	CASSATGEQFF
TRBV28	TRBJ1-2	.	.	TGTGCCAGCAGTTTCCCAGCGTCTAACTATGGCTACACCTTC	CASSFPASNYGYTF
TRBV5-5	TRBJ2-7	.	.	TGTGCCAGCAGCCACAGCGGAGGCTACGAGCAGTACTTC	CASSHSGGYEQYF
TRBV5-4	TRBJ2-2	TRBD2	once	TGTGCCAGCAGCCTAGCGGGAGCGGACACCGGGGAGCTGTTTTTT	CASSLAGADTGELFF
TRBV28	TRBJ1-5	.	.	TGTGCCAGCAATCAGCCCCAGCATTTT	CASNQPQHF
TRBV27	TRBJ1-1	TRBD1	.	TGTGCCAGCAGTTTTGTTTCCGGACAGGGGTTGAACACTGAAGCTTTCTTT	CASSFVSGQGLNTEAFF
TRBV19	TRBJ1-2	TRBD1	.	TGTGCCAGTAGTACCCAAGACAGGGGATCCCATGGCTACACCTTC	CASSTQDRGSHGYTF
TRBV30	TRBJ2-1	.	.	TGTGCCTGGAGTTCTACCTACAATGAGCAGTTCTTC	CAWSSTYNEQFF
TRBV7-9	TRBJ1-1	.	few	TGTGCCAGCAGGGAGGACAGGAACACTGAAGCTTTCTTT	CASREDRNTEAFF
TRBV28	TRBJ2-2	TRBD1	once	TGTGCCAGCAGTTTCGGGACAGTAGTCACCGGGGAGCTGTTTTTT	CASSFGTVVTGELFF
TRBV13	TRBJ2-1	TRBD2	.	TGTGCCAGCAGCTCAGGCGGGAGGGCCCACAATGAGCAGTTCTTC	CASSSGGRAHNEQFF
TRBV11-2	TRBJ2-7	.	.	TGTGCCAGCAGCGGACGGCCTTCCTACGAGCAGTACTTC	CASSGRPSYEQYF
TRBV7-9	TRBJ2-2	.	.	TGTGCCAGCAGGGAGGAAAAGCTTAGCGGAGTCACCGGGGAGCTGTTTTTT	CASREEKLSGVTGELFF
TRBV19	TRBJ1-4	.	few	TGTGCCAGTAGTCGGCTGGAGGAAAAACTGTTTTTT	CASSRLEEKLFF
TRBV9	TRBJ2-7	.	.	TGTGCCAGCAGCGTAGAGACGGGCTACGAGCAGTACTTC	CASSVETGYEQYF
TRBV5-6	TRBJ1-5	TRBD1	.	TGTGCCAGCAGCTTTGGGACAGGGGGCGGCGGAGGCAATCAGCCCCAGCATTTT	CASSFGTGGGGGNQPQHF
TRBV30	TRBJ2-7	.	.	TGTGCCTGGAGTGTAGACCCACACGAGCAGTACTTC	CAWSVDPHEQYF
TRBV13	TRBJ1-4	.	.	TGTGCCAGCAGCCTCGTCGGAGCAGCAGCAACTAATGAAAAACTGTTTTTT	CASSLVGAAATNEKLFF
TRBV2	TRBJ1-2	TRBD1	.	TGTGCCAGCAGTGAAGGGAGAGCAGGGGGCGGCGGCTACACCTTC	CASSEGRAGGGGYTF
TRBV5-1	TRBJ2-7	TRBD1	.	TGCGCCAGCAGCTTAGCAAAAGACAGGGCCCTTGATTACGAGCAGTACTTC	CASSLAKDRALDYEQYF
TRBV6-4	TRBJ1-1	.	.	TGTGCCAGCAGTGACTCTAGGGGAAGGGCTTTCTTT	CASSDSRGRAFF
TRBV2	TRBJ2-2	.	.	TGTGCCAGCAGTGATCCCCCCCGGGATCCTCAGACCGGGGAGCTGTTTTTT	CASSDPPRDPQTGELFF
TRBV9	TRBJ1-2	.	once	TGTGCCAGCAGCCCCAAAGACAGGTCTCTATATGGCTACACCTTC	CASSPKDRSLYGYTF